This TCR beta chain was recovered during a study of T cell repertoires in cytomegalovirus infection. Across the study: Recently identified HLA-C-restricted CMV epitopes were among the peptides used. Public signatures in TCR beta pointed to CMV infection and matching HLA type.

A single record per CDR3 protein comes from TCRdb applying MiXCR to the reads. The data contain approximately 770,000 distinct CDR3 sequences, about 28% of them singletons. This CDR3 has 16 residues. V shed 5 bases, J shed 6 bases, and the junction held 11 bases outside the gene matches. Per germline, CDR1 SEHNR and CDR2 FQNEAQ (reference sequence). This clonotype was detected only a few times. Its antigen is currently unknown. The source of this sequence is a human donor in good health (CMV status not recorded). Some clones in this sample may be carry-over from other donors' samples. Here the sequenced sample was cultured CD8+ T cells from PBMCs, taken from culture after CMV antigen stimulation. The chain couples TRBV7-9 to TRBJ2-1, with TRBD2 matching over 9 bases. The CDR3 DNA reads TGTGCCAGCAGCCCCCCCCGAGCGGGGGGAATCAATGAGCAGTTCTTC. Residues: CASSPPRAGGINEQFF.